These 10 T cell receptor beta chains came from one sample sequenced in a study of shared clonotypes between healthy human individuals. Clones were read by immunoSEQ multiplex PCR, and TCRdb kept only the in-frame ones, dropping some. The data hold 150,000 to 200,000 clones, with 90% to 95% observed a single time. The sequenced material came from naive CD4+ T cells sorted from blood. Subset reported: CD45RA+ positively selected. Every receptor here comes from a woman aged 25 to 39 in good health.

The rearrangement uses TRBV27 and TRBJ2-7; 7 bases are shared with TRBD2. J lost 4 bases, V lost 1 base, and 10 bases had no gene match. CDR3 length: 16 amino acids. The germline V gene encodes CDR1 MNHEY and CDR2 SMNVEV (reference sequence). CDR3 nucleotides: TGTGCCAGCAGTTTATTCGGGGTAGGGGAGGGATACGAGCAGTACTTC. This translates into CASSLFGVGEGYEQYF.

This sequence joins TRBV30 and TRBJ2-5, with 9 bases aligning to TRBD2. The CDR3 has 17 residues. Trimming removed 2 bases from V and 11 bases from J; junction bases left unmatched: 21. CDR1 and CDR2 from the germline V gene are GTSNPN and SVGIG (reference sequence). Here the CDR3 reads CAWSHPGVAGVLGEQYF. DNA for the CDR3: TGTGCCTGGAGTCATCCGGGAGTAGCGGGAGTATTGGGTGAGCAGTACTTC.

V usage is TRBV18 and J usage is TRBJ2-5; 7 nucleotides line up with TRBD2. The assigned J gene may be wrong: the sequence end matches TRBJ2-7 better. CDR1 is KGHSH, CDR2 LQKENI, per germline. This CDR3 contains 14 residues. The CDR3 reads CASSPTSDSYEQYF. DNA for the CDR3: TGTGCCAGCTCACCCACTAGCGACTCCTACGAGCAGTACTTC.

The V gene is TRBV4-1, the J gene TRBJ2-1; no clear D gene. Germline V lookup: CDR1 MGHRA, CDR2 YSYEKL. The V and J ends lost 2 bases and 7 bases respectively, with 9 bases between them. The CDR3 covers 13 residues. CDR3 loop: CASSQMDQNEQFF. CDR3 nucleotide sequence: TGCGCCAGCAGCCAAATGGACCAAAATGAGCAGTTCTTC.

The chain is built from TRBV5-1 and TRBJ2-1; D unresolved. V dropped 4 bases and J dropped 4 bases, with 12 bases sitting between them. Germline V gives CDR1 SGHRS, CDR2 YFSETQ. This CDR3 has 14 amino acids. The DNA of the CDR3 is TGCGCCAGCAGCGCGACACGGCCTTACAATGAGCAGTTCTTC. This translates into CASSATRPYNEQFF.

The chain has TRBV4-1 and TRBJ1-4, with unresolved D. The V and J ends lost 3 bases and 0 bases respectively, with 11 bases between them. The CDR3 totals 16 residues. The germline V gene has CDR1 MGHRA and CDR2 YSYEKL. This CDR3 reads CASSHLGGSTNEKLFF. The CDR3 nucleotides read TGCGCCAGCAGCCATCTTGGCGGTTCAACTAATGAAAAACTGTTTTTT.

The chain joins TRBV1 to TRBJ2-3; the table gives TRBD2 as D, unverified against the DNA. TRBV1 is given as a pseudogene. This CDR3 has 15 amino acids. CDR3 nucleotides: TGCACCAGCAGCCAGGGCGGGCCCCGGGCAGATACGCAGTATTTT. Translating gives CTSSQGGPRADTQYF.

This chain joins TRBV28 and TRBJ1-5, with D uncertain. The ends were cut back, 6 bases at V and 0 bases at J, with 21 bases in the middle. This CDR3 has 18 residues. Germline CDR1 reads MDHEN; CDR2 reads SYDVKM. The CDR3 DNA sequence: TGTGCCAGCAGACATAGGCCCATGGCGATGTATAGCAATCAGCCCCAGCATTTT. This encodes CASRHRPMAMYSNQPQHF.

The J gene is TRBJ2-5, the V gene TRBV19; D is ambiguous. Germline V lookup: CDR1 LNHDA, CDR2 SQIVND (reference sequence). V was clipped by 1 base and J by 11 bases, with 17 bases between them. This CDR3 has 14 amino acids. The CDR3 loop is CASSIGATLGEQYF. The CDR3 nucleotides read TGTGCCAGTAGTATAGGTGCTACCCTCGGAGAGCAGTACTTC.

The V and J genes are TRBV2 and TRBJ2-4; D uncertain. Germline V CDR1 and CDR2: SNHLY, FYNNEI. V was trimmed by 2 bases and J by 11 bases, leaving 16 bases between them. CDR3 length: 14 amino acids. The CDR3 DNA reads as TGTGCCAGCAGTGAAAATTTACAAAATGGGGTTCAGTACTTC. The encoded protein is CASSENLQNGVQYF.